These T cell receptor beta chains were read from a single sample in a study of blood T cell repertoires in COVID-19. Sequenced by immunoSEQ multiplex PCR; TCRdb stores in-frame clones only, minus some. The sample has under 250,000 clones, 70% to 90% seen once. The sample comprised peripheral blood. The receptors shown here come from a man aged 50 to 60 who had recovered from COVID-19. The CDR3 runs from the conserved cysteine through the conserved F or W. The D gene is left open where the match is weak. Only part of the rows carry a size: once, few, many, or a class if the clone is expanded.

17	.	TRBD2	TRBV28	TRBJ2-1	CASSTLAGGPSYNEQFF	TGTGCCAGCAGTACCCTAGCGGGAGGGCCCTCCTACAATGAGCAGTTCTTC
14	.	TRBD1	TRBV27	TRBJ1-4	CASSFRDRMEKLFF	TGTGCCAGCAGTTTCCGGGACAGAATGGAAAAACTGTTTTTT
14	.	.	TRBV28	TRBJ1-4	CASSLEVYNEKLFF	TGTGCCAGCAGTTTAGAGGTTTACAATGAAAAACTGTTTTTT
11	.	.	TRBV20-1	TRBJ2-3	CSAKRGLDQYF	TGCAGTGCTAAAAGAGGCCTTGACCAGTATTTT
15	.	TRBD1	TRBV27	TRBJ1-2	CASSLLGQGDVGYTF	TGTGCCAGCAGTTTATTGGGCCAGGGGGACGTGGGCTACACCTTC
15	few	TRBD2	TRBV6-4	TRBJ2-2	CASSAGTSGSGELFF	TGTGCCAGCAGCGCCGGGACTAGCGGGTCCGGGGAGCTGTTTTTT
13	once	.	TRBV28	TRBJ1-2	CASSLLGARGYTF	TGTGCCAGCAGTTTATTAGGGGCGAGGGGCTACACCTTC
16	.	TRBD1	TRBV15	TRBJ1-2	CATSRGTGVTNYGYTF	TGTGCCACCAGCAGAGGGACAGGGGTGACAAACTATGGCTACACCTTC
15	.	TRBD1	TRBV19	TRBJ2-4	CASSIIGTGGHIQYF	TGTGCCAGTAGTATAATAGGCACAGGGGGGCACATTCAGTACTTC
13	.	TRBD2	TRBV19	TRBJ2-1	CASSGRARNEQFF	TGTGCCAGTAGCGGGAGGGCCCGAAATGAGCAGTTCTTC
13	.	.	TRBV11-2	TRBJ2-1	CASGPTGYNEQFF	TGTGCCAGCGGACCCACAGGATACAATGAGCAGTTCTTC
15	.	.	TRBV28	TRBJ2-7	CASSPLKTRIYEQYF	TGTGCCAGCAGCCCATTAAAGACTAGGATCTACGAGCAGTACTTC
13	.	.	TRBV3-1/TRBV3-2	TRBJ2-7	CASSPFQGYEQYF	TGTGCCAGCAGCCCCTTTCAGGGATACGAGCAGTACTTC
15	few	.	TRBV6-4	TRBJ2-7	CASTEGPGGGYEQYF	TGTGCCAGCACCGAAGGGCCTGGGGGAGGCTACGAGCAGTACTTC
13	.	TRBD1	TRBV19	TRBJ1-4	CATSPRGREKLFF	TGTGCCACGTCCCCCAGGGGGCGGGAAAAACTGTTTTTT
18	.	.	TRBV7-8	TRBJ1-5	CASSLARAGGVSNQPQHF	TGTGCCAGCAGCTTGGCGCGGGCGGGGGGCGTTAGCAATCAGCCCCAGCATTTT
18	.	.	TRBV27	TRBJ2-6	CASRRGGGSETGANVLTF	TGTGCCAGCAGACGAGGGGGGGGCTCGGAGACCGGGGCCAACGTCCTGACTTTC
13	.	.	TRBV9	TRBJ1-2	CASSSTANYGYTF	TGTGCCAGCAGCTCCACAGCTAACTATGGCTACACCTTC
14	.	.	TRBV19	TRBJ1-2	CASSADMSNYGYTF	TGTGCCAGTAGTGCAGACATGTCTAACTATGGCTACACCTTC
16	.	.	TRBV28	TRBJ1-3	CASSLPWGASGNTIYF	TGTGCCAGCAGTTTACCTTGGGGCGCGAGTGGAAACACCATATATTTT
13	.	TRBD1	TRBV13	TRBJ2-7	CASSSQQGNEQYF	TGTGCCAGCAGCTCCCAACAGGGGAACGAGCAGTACTTC
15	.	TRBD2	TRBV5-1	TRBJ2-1	CASSLGLAGNNEQFF	TGCGCCAGCAGCTTGGGACTAGCGGGCAACAATGAGCAGTTCTTC
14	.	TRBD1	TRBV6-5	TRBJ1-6	CAGSTGQQNSPLHF	TGTGCCGGCAGTACGGGACAGCAAAATTCACCCCTCCACTTT